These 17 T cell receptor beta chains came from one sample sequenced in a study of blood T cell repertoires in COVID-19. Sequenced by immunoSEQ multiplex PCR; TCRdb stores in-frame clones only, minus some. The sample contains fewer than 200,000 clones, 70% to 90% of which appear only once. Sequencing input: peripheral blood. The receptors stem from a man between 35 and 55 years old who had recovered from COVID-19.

CDR3 sequence (DNA): TGTGCCAGCAGCTTAGGGGTGGTAGCTTCTGGCTACACCTTC. This translates into CASSLGVVASGYTF. The V and J genes are TRBV11-2 and TRBJ1-2, with no clear D. CDR3 size: 14 residues. Trimming removed 1 base from V and 7 bases from J, with 13 bases in between. CDR1 and CDR2 (germline): SGHAT, FQNNGV.

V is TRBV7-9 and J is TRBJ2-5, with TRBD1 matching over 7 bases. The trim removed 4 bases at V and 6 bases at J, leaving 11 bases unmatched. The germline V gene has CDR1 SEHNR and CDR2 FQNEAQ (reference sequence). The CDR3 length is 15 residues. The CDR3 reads CASSSLRQGQQTQYF. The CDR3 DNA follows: TGTGCCAGCAGCTCCCTCCGACAGGGACAACAGACCCAGTACTTC.

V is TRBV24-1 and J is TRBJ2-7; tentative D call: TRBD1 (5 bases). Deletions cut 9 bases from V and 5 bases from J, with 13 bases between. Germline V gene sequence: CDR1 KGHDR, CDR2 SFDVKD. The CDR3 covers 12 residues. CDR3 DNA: TGTGCCACCTGCAGGGAAGTCGACGAGCAGTACTTC. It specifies CATCREVDEQYF.

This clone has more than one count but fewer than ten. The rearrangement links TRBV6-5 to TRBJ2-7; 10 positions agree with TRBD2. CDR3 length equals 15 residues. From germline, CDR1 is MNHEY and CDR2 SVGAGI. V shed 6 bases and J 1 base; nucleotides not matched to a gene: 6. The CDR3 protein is CASRSGTSASYEQYF. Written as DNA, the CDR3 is TGTGCCAGCAGGTCAGGGACTAGCGCATCCTACGAGCAGTACTTC.

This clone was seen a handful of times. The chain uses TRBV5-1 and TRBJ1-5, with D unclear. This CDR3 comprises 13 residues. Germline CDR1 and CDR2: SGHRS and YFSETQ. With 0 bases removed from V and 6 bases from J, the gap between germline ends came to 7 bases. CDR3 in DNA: TGCGCCAGCAGCTTGGGTGAGGGTCAGCCCCAGCATTTT. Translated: CASSLGEGQPQHF.

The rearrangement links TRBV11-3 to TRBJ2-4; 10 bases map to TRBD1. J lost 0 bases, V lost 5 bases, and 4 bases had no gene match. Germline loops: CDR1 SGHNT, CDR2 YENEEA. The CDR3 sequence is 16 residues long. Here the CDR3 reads CASSLTGGAAKNIQYF. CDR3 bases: TGTGCCAGCAGCCTGACAGGGGGCGCAGCCAAAAACATTCAGTACTTC.

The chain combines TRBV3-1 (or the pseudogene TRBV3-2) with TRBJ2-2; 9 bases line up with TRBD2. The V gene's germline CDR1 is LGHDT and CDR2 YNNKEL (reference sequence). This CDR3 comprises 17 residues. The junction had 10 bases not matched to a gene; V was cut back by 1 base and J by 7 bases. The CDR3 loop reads CASSQGLWRGGIGELFF. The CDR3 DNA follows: TGTGCCAGCAGCCAAGGATTGTGGCGGGGGGGTATCGGGGAGCTGTTTTTT.

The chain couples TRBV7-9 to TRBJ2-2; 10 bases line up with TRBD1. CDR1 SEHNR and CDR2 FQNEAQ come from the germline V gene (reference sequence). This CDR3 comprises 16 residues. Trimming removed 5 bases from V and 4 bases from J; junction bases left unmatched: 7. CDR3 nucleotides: TGTGCCAGCAGCCCCCCTGGACAGGGGGGCACCGGGGAGCTGTTTTTT. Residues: CASSPPGQGGTGELFF.

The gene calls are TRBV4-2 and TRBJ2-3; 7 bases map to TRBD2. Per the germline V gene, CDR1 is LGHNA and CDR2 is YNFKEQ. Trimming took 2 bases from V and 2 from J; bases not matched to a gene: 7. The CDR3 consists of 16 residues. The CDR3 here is CASSQRRKRDTDTQYF. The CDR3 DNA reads TGTGCCAGCAGCCAACGTCGGAAGCGGGACACAGATACGCAGTATTTT.

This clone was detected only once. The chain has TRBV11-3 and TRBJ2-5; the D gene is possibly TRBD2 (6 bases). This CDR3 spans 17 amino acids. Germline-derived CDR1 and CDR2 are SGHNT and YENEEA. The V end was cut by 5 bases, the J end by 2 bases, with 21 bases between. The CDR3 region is CASSPGRWGDPQETQYF. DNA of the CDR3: TGTGCCAGCAGCCCCGGGCGTTGGGGGGACCCACAAGAGACCCAGTACTTC.

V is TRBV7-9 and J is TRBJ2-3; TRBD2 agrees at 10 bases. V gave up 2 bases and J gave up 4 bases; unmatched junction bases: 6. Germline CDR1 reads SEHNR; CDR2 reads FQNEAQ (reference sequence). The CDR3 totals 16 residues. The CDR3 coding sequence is TGTGCCAGCAGCTTACCTAGCGGGAGTAGTTCAGATACGCAGTATTTT. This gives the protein CASSLPSGSSSDTQYF.

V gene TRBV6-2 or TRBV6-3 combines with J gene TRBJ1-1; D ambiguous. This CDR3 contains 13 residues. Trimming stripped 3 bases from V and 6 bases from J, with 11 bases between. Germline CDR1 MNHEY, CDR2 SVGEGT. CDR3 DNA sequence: TGTGCCAGCAGTTATAAGGTAGAGGCTGAAGCTTTCTTT. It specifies CASSYKVEAEAFF.

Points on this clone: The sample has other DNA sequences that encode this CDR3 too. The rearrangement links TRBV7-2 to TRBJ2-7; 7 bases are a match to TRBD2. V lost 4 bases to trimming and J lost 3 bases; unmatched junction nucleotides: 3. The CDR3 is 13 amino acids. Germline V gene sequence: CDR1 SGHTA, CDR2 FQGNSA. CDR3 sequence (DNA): TGTGCCAGCAGCTCTTCGGGGGGCTACGAGCAGTACTTC. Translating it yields CASSSSGGYEQYF.

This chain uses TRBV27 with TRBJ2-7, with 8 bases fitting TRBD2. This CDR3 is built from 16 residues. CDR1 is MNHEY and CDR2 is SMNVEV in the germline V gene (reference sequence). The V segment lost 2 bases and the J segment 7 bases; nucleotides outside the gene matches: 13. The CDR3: CASSLASGFQKGEQYF. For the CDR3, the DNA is TGTGCCAGCAGTTTAGCTAGCGGGTTCCAAAAAGGGGAGCAGTACTTC.

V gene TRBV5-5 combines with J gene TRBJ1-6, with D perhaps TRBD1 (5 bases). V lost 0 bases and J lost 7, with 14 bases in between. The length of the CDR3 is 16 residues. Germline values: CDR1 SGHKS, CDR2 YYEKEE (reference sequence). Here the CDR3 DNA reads TGTGCCAGCAGCTTGGGTTCAGGACAAAGAAATTCACCCCTCCACTTT. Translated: CASSLGSGQRNSPLHF.

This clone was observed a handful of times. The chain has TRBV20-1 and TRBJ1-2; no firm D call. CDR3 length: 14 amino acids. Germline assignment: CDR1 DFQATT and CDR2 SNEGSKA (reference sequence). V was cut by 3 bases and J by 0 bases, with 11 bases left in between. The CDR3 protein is CSASGRSTNYGYTF. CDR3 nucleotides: TGCAGTGCTAGTGGTCGGAGCACTAACTATGGCTACACCTTC.

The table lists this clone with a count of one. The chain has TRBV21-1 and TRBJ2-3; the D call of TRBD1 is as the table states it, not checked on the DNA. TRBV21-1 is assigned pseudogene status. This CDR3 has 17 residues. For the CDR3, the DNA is TGTGCCAGCAGCAAAACGAGAAAACAGGGGGCTATAGATACGCAGTATTTT. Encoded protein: CASSKTRKQGAIDTQYF.